What follows describes a single T cell receptor (delta chain). The antigen this receptor binds is unknown. No qualities accompany the bases; no much larger clone lies one base away. The cysteine opens and the phenylalanine closes a CDR3 of 20 amino acids. Only the CDR3 region is kept as DNA, spanning 60 bases read in frame from base 1. Library method: PCR. For sequencing, an Illumina MiSeq was employed. Via CATT, TCRdb reprocessed the public reads, and rows with identical DNA were then joined. The sample contains under 3,500 delta-chain clones, less than 75% of them found a single time. Jointly, the top ten make up 55% to 70% of the sample. The data derive from a study of delta chain sequences of gamma delta T cells (dated by TCRdb to about 2017).

The J gene corresponds to TRDJ3; a V gene call is absent; TRDD3, the D gene given by the table, was not confirmed from the DNA. The sample comprised a tumor sample. The sequence was collected from a human donor with breast cancer. The base sequence is TGCTCTGCTCACGCCGCCACTACCTCGGGGGATCCGTGGGACACCCGACAGATGTTTTTC. This sequence encodes CSAHAATTSGDPWDTRQMFF.